This TCR beta chain appears in the sequencing data of a study of control samples from healthy donors and cancer patients. Sequencing was performed with immunoSEQ multiplex PCR; in TCRdb, only in-frame clones are kept and a portion is missing. The sample consists of over 150,000 clones, 96% of them appearing once. CDR1 is MGHRA and CDR2 is YSYEKL in the germline V gene. The V gene lost 0 bases and the J gene lost 5 bases, with 5 bases spanning the gap. The CDR3 has 13 amino acids. The sequenced sample consisted of blood. This TCR was recovered from a woman aged 25 to 39 in good health. The chain couples TRBV4-1 to TRBJ2-1, with unresolved D. CDR3 loop: CASSQDLHNEQFF. CDR3 nucleotide sequence: TGCGCCAGCAGCCAAGATCTTCACAATGAGCAGTTCTTC.